A single T cell receptor beta chain is shown here with its context. There is no known antigen for this receptor. No base quality information exists; no much larger clone differs at one position. This sample is part of a study of tumor-infiltrating lymphocytes in localized non-small cell lung cancer (dated by TCRdb to the early 2020s). Background on the whole study: Several histologies were represented in the cohort, which also included both smokers and never-smokers as well as patients whose samples were collected after neoadjuvant chemotherapy. Resected tumor tissue and uninvolved lung tissue described as non-adjacent to the tumor were contributed by each patient, with both tissues obtained from the same patient. The same patients underwent several integrated assays, with TCR sequencing performed together with flow cytometry, multiplex immunofluorescence, RNA-seq, exome sequencing and proteomics. The overall ICON cohort was composed of over a hundred surgical patients with localized non-small cell lung cancer whose tumors were resected. The paired tumor versus uninvolved lung comparison of immunoSEQ T-cell fraction included some 50 patients.

The CDR3 contains 14 residues, cysteine and phenylalanine counted. Only the CDR3 portion is preserved as DNA: 42 bases, with reading frame beginning at the first base. CDR1 MDHEN and CDR2 SYDVKM are derived from the germline V gene. Deletion took 8 bases off V and 0 bases off J, with a span of 14 bases between the germline ends. Paper-wide results and their limitations: In line with immunofluorescence CD3 counts, TCRbeta sequencing supported higher T cell infiltration in tumors compared with uninvolved lung tissue. No difference in TCR-derived T-cell fraction was observed between the flow cytometry-defined immunotypes IM1 (good prognosis) and IM2 (poor prognosis). Assay coverage differed among patients according to how much tissue was available, so only a subset of the cohort had TCR sequencing. Different pieces of the same tissue were used for different assays, so technical variation could not be separated from intratumor heterogeneity. Recurrence-free survival showed no association with tumor T-cell fraction from TCR sequencing (p = 0.61).

ICON enrollment began in the first half of 2016, and the last patient was enrolled in 2018. From a subcohort of about 80 patients, fresh tumor and matched uninvolved tissue were collected for in-depth immune analyses, including TCR sequencing. DNA for TCR sequencing was isolated from bulk tissue, and no cell sorting was done. The immunoSEQ assay used for TCR sequencing gave the T-cell fraction in both tumor and uninvolved lung tissue. In the paper's pipeline: For survival analysis, patients were divided into high (upper tertile) and low (lower two tertiles) T-cell fraction groups, which were compared by log-rank test. Paired tumor versus uninvolved lung differences in T-cell fraction were tested with a signed-rank test. The clones in this table, taken by TCRdb from immuneACCESS, are in-frame only. Not every clone is retained; where verified, under half of the shortfall comes from an unresolved V gene, and the cause of the rest is unknown. V and J calls and clone size are as listed in that table; D and trimming were resolved from the DNA. The sample includes about 7,200 clones, with less than 80% observed a single time. The ten largest clonotypes hold 9% to 15% of the sample.

The sample was lung tumor tissue. The clonotype originates from a human donor with non-small cell lung cancer. The sequence links TRBV28 to TRBJ2-7, and TRBD2 may be the D gene, going by 5 matching bases. The CDR3 is CASDYPPPSYEQYF. The DNA sequence is TGTGCCAGCGACTATCCCCCCCCCTCCTACGAGCAGTACTTC.